This T cell receptor (beta chain) was recovered during a study of tumor and adjacent non-tumor tissue in lung cancer (dated by TCRdb to the late 2010s). Concerning the study at large: Patients with adenocarcinoma (approximately 13), squamous cell carcinoma (2) and small cell lung cancer (1) were included in the cohort. Using bulk TCRbeta repertoires from some 15 lung cancer patients, the study set lung tumor tissue side by side with matched distant non-tumor lung tissue. Among the roughly 15 patients, ages ranged from roughly 30 to 76 years, about 10 were men and 5 were women, and disease was TNM stage I to III. TCRbeta CDR3 sequencing was performed on roughly 27 paired specimens, with one tumor sample and one normal lung sample collected per patient. Sequencing generated a total of some 130 million productive TCRbeta reads, averaging approximately 3.8 million reads per sample.

CDR1 and CDR2 are read off the germline V gene as MGHRA and YSYEKL. Inclusive of the bounding cysteine and phenylalanine, the CDR3 is 14 residues long. Just the 42-base CDR3 DNA is kept, in frame starting at base 1. The paper's findings and limits, for the study overall: Neither the sequencing platform nor unique molecular identifiers are mentioned in the methods. The top 100 clones made up a significantly larger cumulative share of the repertoire in normal lung than in tumor tissue. Tumor tissue showed significantly greater TCR diversity (inverse Simpson) than normal lung tissue (approximately 400 vs 170, P = 0.0075, Mann-Whitney U test). Younger patients had significantly higher TCR diversity, and higher tumor TCR diversity was associated with shorter overall and disease-free survival. Because peripheral blood was not sequenced, blood TCRbeta repertoires in the lung cancer patients of the study were not examined. Only 15 patients were included in the cohort, and the need for larger samples and more detailed clinical data was noted by the authors.

Receptor amplification or capture employed multiplex PCR. The reads were generated on an Illumina HiSeq 2500. TCRbeta libraries were constructed through three rounds of nested PCR with primers (Table S4) according to protocols adapted from ARM-PCR. Before sequencing, PCR products of 200-500 bp were cut from the gel and purified using the QIAquick gel extraction kit. The published analysis was carried out like this. Trimmomatic was used to clean the reads, FLASH was used to merge the reads into complete CDR3 sequences, and MiTCR was used to assign the reads to V(D)J germline segments. VDJtools was used to compute clonal diversity as the inverse Simpson's index. Productive reads were defined as in-frame sequences without a premature stop codon. The public reads were reanalyzed by TCRdb: fastp trimming at Q25, MiXCR alignment, in-frame beta chains only. Rows are combined by CDR3 protein, so each entry shows the most common genes and DNA. TCRdb's processing, not the authors', yielded these V and J calls. In all, the sample holds 75,000 to 95,000 distinct CDR3 sequences, and 72% of those were seen once. Around 9.6% of the sample comes from the top ten.

About this clonotype itself: Its recognized antigen is unknown. The junction departs from the called germline gene at one end, perhaps through a read error.

RNA was isolated from bulk, unsorted tissue, and RNA quality was assessed with a NanoDrop ND-1000 and an Agilent 2100. The donors were newly diagnosed lung cancer patients admitted for thoracic surgery in China from August to November 2014 who had not received prior chemotherapy. Patients with previous radiotherapy or chemotherapy, or with another concurrent cancer, were excluded from the study. Surgical tissue pieces of about 1-2.1 cm3 were preserved in RNAlater solution and were kept at -80 degrees C until use. The rearranged chain carries TRBV4-1 and TRBJ1-2; a confident D gene designation cannot be given. This receptor was identified in a woman aged 40 to 55 with non-small cell lung cancer. What was sequenced was lung tumor tissue. The sequenced DNA: TGCGCCAGCAGCCAAGAGACGGATAACTATGGCTACGCCTTC. Its protein is CASSQETDNYGYAF.